Below, one T cell receptor beta chain is given with its context. Antigen unknown. This sample was included in a study of T cell responses to AZD1222 COVID-19 vaccine. Study overall: Pooled together were second doses at about 4 or about 12 weeks. Study-wide results and limits: Regions 160-218 and 743-854 dominated among vaccine-associated CD4 TCRs spanning spike. Two doses of AZD1222 preceded a rise in Spike-specific TCR breadth and depth. Reportedly, nearly half of unique spike TCRs recognized epitopes outside B.1.351/B.1.1.7 mutations.

TCRdb keeps only in-frame clones here, not all; method: immunoSEQ multiplex PCR. The sample has 95,000 to 100,000 clones; roughly 90% are singletons. CDR3 length equals 13 residues. V dropped 6 bases and J dropped 4 bases, with 12 bases sitting between them. The germline V gene has CDR1 SGHDN and CDR2 FVKESK. The chain combines TRBV14 with TRBJ1-1, with D possibly being TRBD1 (5 bases). The material was peripheral blood, obtained on day 0 of AZD1222 vaccination. This receptor was identified in an adult in good health. The CDR3 sequence: CASRFQGGTEAFF. DNA for the CDR3: TGTGCCAGCAGGTTCCAGGGAGGCACTGAAGCTTTCTTT.